What follows are 31 T cell receptor beta chains derived from one specimen sequenced in a study of blood T cell repertoires in COVID-19. Repertoires were generated with immunoSEQ multiplex PCR, while TCRdb's copy carries only in-frame clones and drops some. The sample shows 150,000 to 200,000 clones, over 90% of them seen only once. Sequencing input: peripheral blood. Every receptor here comes from a woman aged 55-69 years with COVID-19, enrolled during active disease.

This clone came up once. CDR3 residues: CASSEVKTGDFGGGAEDTQYF. The CDR3, as DNA: TGTGCCAGCAGTGAAGTTAAGACAGGGGATTTTGGCGGGGGGGCCGAAGATACGCAGTATTTT. The rearrangement joins TRBV2 to TRBJ2-3, with a possible D match to TRBD2 (9 bases). V was shortened by 1 base and J by 5 bases, with 31 bases between the two germline ends. CDR1 SNHLY and CDR2 FYNNEI come from the germline V gene. The CDR3 runs 21 residues.

The chain joins TRBV7-8 to TRBJ1-1; TRBD1 is a possible D gene (5 bases). Between the trimmed V and J ends, which lost 1 base and 0 bases, there was a span of 12 bases. The CDR3 length is 16 residues. Germline V gene sequence: CDR1 SGHVS, CDR2 FQNEAQ. The DNA of the CDR3 is TGTGCCAGCAGCTTAGTCCTTGCGGGGGTGAACACTGAAGCTTTCTTT. Residues: CASSLVLAGVNTEAFF. Full variable domain (outside the CDR3, taken from reference TRBV7-8 and TRBJ1-1): GAGVSQSPRYKVAKRGQDVALRCDPISGHVSLFWYQQALGQGPEFLTYFQNEAQLDKSGLPSDRFFAERPEGSVSTLKIQRTQQEDSAVYLCASSLVLAGVNTEAFFGQGTRLTVV.

This chain uses TRBV11-2 with TRBJ2-5, with D tentatively TRBD1 (5 bases). Germline V CDR1 and CDR2: SGHAT, FQNNGV. The CDR3 is made up of 14 amino acids. V shed 1 base and J shed 2 bases, with 8 bases lying between them. The CDR3 loop reads CASSLGQIQETQYF. DNA for the CDR3: TGTGCCAGCAGCTTAGGACAGATACAAGAGACCCAGTACTTC. The whole variable domain, filled in from reference TRBV11-2 and TRBJ2-5, reads EAGVAQSPRYKIIEKRQSVAFWCNPISGHATLYWYQQILGQGPKLLIQFQNNGVVDDSQLPKDRFSAERLKGVDSTLKIQPAKLEDSAVYLCASSLGQIQETQYFGPGTRLLVL.

The chain carries TRBV7-9 and TRBJ2-2; D gene uncertain. This CDR3 has 10 residues. Germline V gives CDR1 SEHNR, CDR2 FQNEAQ (reference sequence). Deletions cut 7 bases from V and 7 bases from J, with 4 bases between. The CDR3 region is CASTLGELFF. The CDR3 coding sequence is TGTGCCAGCACCCTCGGGGAGCTGTTTTTT. The full variable domain, completed using reference TRBV7-9 and TRBJ2-2, is DTGVSQNPRHKITKRGQNVTFRCDPISEHNRLYWYRQTLGQGPEFLTYFQNEAQLEKSRLLSDRFSAERPKGSFSTLEIQRTEQGDSAMYLCASTLGELFFGEGSRLTVL.

The chain employs TRBV6-2 or TRBV6-3 and TRBJ1-5; D unclear. Trimming removed 2 bases at V and 4 bases at J, with 15 bases between. Looked up from germline, CDR1 is MNHEY and CDR2 is SVGEGT. This CDR3 is 16 amino acids long. CDR3 bases: TGTGCCAGCAGTTACGGTGCAGTCACCCAGAATCAGCCCCAGCATTTT. It encodes CASSYGAVTQNQPQHF.

This clone was seen a single time. This sequence joins TRBV9 and TRBJ1-4, with 8 bases that match TRBD1. The CDR3 runs 16 residues. Germline trimming cut 0 bases from V and 7 bases from J; bases unmatched to any gene: 8. Germline CDR1 reads SGDLS; CDR2 reads YYNGEE. CDR3 sequence reads: CASSVGLRTGIEKLFF. DNA for the CDR3: TGTGCCAGCAGCGTAGGACTTCGGACAGGGATTGAAAAACTGTTTTTT.

This clone has just one count. The chain carries TRBV21-1 and TRBJ1-2; the listed D gene, TRBD1, was not tested against the DNA. TRBV21-1 has pseudogene status. CDR3 length: 19 amino acids. The CDR3 is CASSTPNGGQGFRYYGYTF. For the CDR3, the DNA is TGTGCCAGCAGCACCCCCAACGGGGGACAGGGCTTCAGATACTATGGCTACACCTTC.

V and J are TRBV2 and TRBJ2-5, with 10 positions matching TRBD1. The CDR3 consists of 13 residues. Germline V gives CDR1 SNHLY, CDR2 FYNNEI. The J segment lost 5 bases and the V segment lost 10 bases, leaving 7 bases of the junction unmatched. CDR3 bases: TGTGCCAACGGACAGGGGGTTTTTGAGACCCAGTACTTC. As protein: CANGQGVFETQYF.

The gene calls are TRBV7-8 and TRBJ2-3; 8 positions agree with TRBD1. Looked up from germline, CDR1 is SGHVS and CDR2 is FQNEAQ. V lost 5 bases to trimming and J lost 10 bases; unmatched junction nucleotides: 11. The CDR3 contains 14 residues. CDR3 coding DNA: TGTGCCAGCAGCGCCCAAGGACAGGGCTGGGCGCAGTATTTT. As protein: CASSAQGQGWAQYF.

The chain has TRBV9 and TRBJ2-5, with D perhaps matching TRBD2 (6 bases). Germline V CDR1 and CDR2: SGDLS, YYNGEE. Trimming stripped 0 bases from V and 2 bases from J, with 8 bases between. CDR3 length equals 14 residues. The CDR3 spells CASSVGTTQETQYF. CDR3 coding DNA: TGTGCCAGCAGCGTAGGGACTACACAAGAGACCCAGTACTTC.

The chain is built from TRBV21-1 and TRBJ1-6. TRBV21-1 is described as a pseudogene. CDR3 length: 15 residues. CDR3 amino acids: CASTQGGILGSPLHF. CDR3 bases: TGTGCCAGCACCCAAGGAGGCATCCTCGGGTCACCCCTCCACTTT.

The chain combines TRBV27 with TRBJ1-2, with D possibly TRBD1 on 6 matching bases. CDR1 MNHEY and CDR2 SMNVEV come from the germline V gene (reference sequence). This CDR3 spans 15 amino acids. V lost 2 bases and J lost 3, with 13 bases in between. CDR3 DNA: TGTGCCAGCAGTTTAACAGGGACCCCCTACTATGGCTACACCTTC. Residues: CASSLTGTPYYGYTF.

The chain joins TRBV10-3 to TRBJ1-2, with D maybe TRBD1 (5 bases). Per germline, CDR1 ENHRY and CDR2 SYGVKD. The V gene lost 2 bases and the J gene lost 1 base, with 17 bases spanning the gap. This CDR3 contains 17 residues. In DNA form, the CDR3 reads TGTGCCATCAGTGAGAGGGGCTGGACAACTATTAACTATGGCTACACCTTC. Encoded protein: CAISERGWTTINYGYTF.

The rearrangement uses TRBV28 and TRBJ1-2, with no clear D. Trimming pared 4 bases from V and 6 bases from J, leaving 12 bases between. CDR3 size: 13 residues. Looked up from germline, CDR1 is MDHEN and CDR2 is SYDVKM. The CDR3 nucleotides are TGTGCCAGCAGTTGGCAACGTCTCGATGGCTACACCTTC. Translating it yields CASSWQRLDGYTF.

J is TRBJ1-1 and V is TRBV4-2; TRBD1 matches 9 bases. The CDR3 sequence is 13 residues long. J lost 12 bases, V lost 0 bases, and 5 bases had no gene match. The germline V gene has CDR1 LGHNA and CDR2 YNFKEQ. In nucleotides, the CDR3 is TGTGCCAGCAGCCAAGATTGGGACAGGGAGACTTTCTTT. This encodes CASSQDWDRETFF.

This chain uses TRBV6-4 with TRBJ2-1, with 8 bases matching TRBD2. In germline, CDR1 is MRHNA, CDR2 SNTAGT. The CDR3 runs 14 residues. V was clipped by 2 bases and J by 8 bases; unmatched bases: 5. The CDR3 sequence: CASSDRGLADEQFF. The DNA for the CDR3 is TGTGCCAGCAGTGACCGCGGACTAGCCGATGAGCAGTTCTTC.

The chain is built from TRBV7-8 and TRBJ1-5; 8 bases align to TRBD1. V was pared by 4 bases and J by 5 bases, with 1 base of the junction left unmatched. The CDR3 contains 13 residues. CDR1 and CDR2 from the germline V gene are SGHVS and FQNEAQ. The CDR3 reads CASSSGGYQPQHF. In DNA form, the CDR3 reads TGTGCCAGCAGCTCAGGGGGCTATCAGCCCCAGCATTTT.

The chain's CDR3 is CASSLEGYGYTF. In DNA, the CDR3 is TGTGCCAGCAGTTTGGAGGGTTATGGCTACACCTTC. The V call is TRBV28, the J call TRBJ1-2, with D hard to call. The CDR3 has 12 residues. CDR1 is MDHEN and CDR2 is SYDVKM in the germline V gene. The V end was cut by 3 bases, the J end by 5 bases, with 7 bases between.

This CDR3 reads CASSLGRGMAEAFF. In DNA form, the CDR3 reads TGCGCCAGCAGCTTGGGGAGGGGTATGGCTGAAGCTTTCTTT. The chain links TRBV5-1 to TRBJ1-1; TRBD1 might be the D (5 bases). The V gene lost 0 bases and the J gene lost 6 bases, with 12 bases spanning the gap. The CDR3 has 14 residues. Germline lookup yields CDR1 SGHRS and CDR2 YFSETQ.

The chain is built from TRBV5-6 and TRBJ1-1, with D possibly being TRBD1 (5 bases). CDR3 length: 14 amino acids. The germline CDR1 and CDR2 sequences are SGHDT and YYEEEE. V lost 4 bases, J lost 4 bases, and 14 bases lay in between. The CDR3 protein is CASSRMQGSTEAFF. The CDR3 DNA sequence: TGTGCCAGCAGCCGAATGCAGGGCAGCACTGAAGCTTTCTTT.

The chain links TRBV19 to TRBJ1-4; D is ambiguous. The germline gives CDR1 LNHDA, CDR2 SQIVND (reference sequence). This CDR3 has 12 amino acids. V was trimmed by 10 bases and J by 4 bases, leaving 10 bases between them. The CDR3 DNA reads TGTGCCACCGCCTGGAGTAATGAAAAACTGTTTTTT. Its translation: CATAWSNEKLFF.

The chain is built from TRBV9 and TRBJ2-7; D uncertain. CDR3 length: 16 amino acids. Germline V gene sequence: CDR1 SGDLS, CDR2 YYNGEE. V shed 0 bases and J shed 0 bases, with 13 bases lying between them. The CDR3 here is CASSVADGRHSYEQYF. The CDR3 bases are TGTGCCAGCAGCGTAGCTGATGGAAGACACTCCTACGAGCAGTACTTC.

V and J are TRBV7-6 and TRBJ1-6, with TRBD1 matching 8 bases. This CDR3 has 18 residues. V trimming: 5 bases; J trimming: 0 bases; junction bases outside the gene matches: 9. CDR1 and CDR2 from the germline V gene are SGHVS and FNYEAQ. The CDR3 protein is CASSLGQGMGSYNSPLHF. The CDR3 bases are TGTGCCAGCAGCCTCGGACAGGGAATGGGCTCCTATAATTCACCCCTCCACTTT.

This chain uses TRBV6-2 or TRBV6-3 with TRBJ1-2; 7 positions agree with TRBD1. The trim removed 6 bases at V and 12 bases at J, leaving 10 bases unmatched. The CDR3 consists of 12 residues. Germline V gene sequence: CDR1 MNHEY, CDR2 SVGEGT. The DNA for the CDR3 is TGTGCCAGCAGCTCTGGGACAGTCTATGACACCTTC. Its protein is CASSSGTVYDTF.

The rearrangement links TRBV5-1 to TRBJ2-7; maybe TRBD2 (5 bases). Germline V gene lookup returns CDR1 SGHRS and CDR2 YFSETQ. V gave up 0 bases and J gave up 6 bases, with 16 bases separating them. The CDR3 is 15 amino acids. The CDR3 nucleotides read TGCGCCAGCAGCTTGGATGTCAGGACTGGCTCCGAGCAGTACTTC. Amino acids: CASSLDVRTGSEQYF. The full variable domain, its missing parts supplied by reference TRBV5-1 and TRBJ2-7, is KAGVTQTPRYLIKTRGQQVTLSCSPISGHRSVSWYQQTPGQGLQFLFEYFSETQRNKGNFPGRFSGRQFSNSRSEMNVSTLELGDSALYLCASSLDVRTGSEQYFGPGTRLTVT.

This chain joins TRBV19 and TRBJ2-1, with D perhaps matching TRBD2 (5 bases). Germline loops: CDR1 LNHDA, CDR2 SQIVND (reference sequence). V lost 4 bases and J 4 bases, leaving 14 bases between the germline ends. This CDR3 is built from 15 residues. In DNA, the CDR3 is TGTGCCAGTAGTACCATGCCAGCGGAGTACAATGAGCAGTTCTTC. It yields the protein CASSTMPAEYNEQFF.

This clone was seen more than once but under ten times. The chain links TRBV3-1 (or the pseudogene TRBV3-2) to TRBJ2-4; D perhaps matches TRBD2 (5 bases). V was cut by 1 base and J by 15 bases, with 16 bases left in between. The CDR3 is 13 amino acids. From germline, CDR1 is LGHDT and CDR2 YNNKEL (reference sequence). CDR3 nucleotide sequence: TGTGCCAGCAGCCAAGGGGAAGCTAGCAGGAGGTACTTC. Its protein is CASSQGEASRRYF.

The chain is built from TRBV12-5 and TRBJ1-4; D is undetermined. Germline loops: CDR1 LGHNT, CDR2 FRNRAP. V gave up 2 bases and J gave up 10 bases, with 11 bases separating them. The CDR3 consists of 13 residues. The CDR3 sequence: CASGLSGGPKLFF. The CDR3 DNA is TGTGCTAGTGGTTTGTCCGGCGGGCCAAAACTGTTTTTT. Drawing the rest from reference TRBV12-5 and TRBJ1-4, the complete variable domain is DARVTQTPRHKVTEMGQEVTMRCQPILGHNTVFWYRQTMMQGLELLAYFRNRAPLDDSGMPKDRFSAEMPDATLATLKIQPSEPRDSAVYFCASGLSGGPKLFFGSGTQLSVL.

The rearrangement links TRBV27 to TRBJ2-3, with 8 bases identical to TRBD2. The CDR3 covers 14 residues. The junction had 9 bases not matched to a gene; V was cut back by 5 bases and J by 8 bases. Germline V gene sequence: CDR1 MNHEY, CDR2 SMNVEV (reference sequence). The CDR3 nucleotides are TGTGCCAGCAGTGTAACGGGGGGGCAGGGTACGCAGTATTTT. This encodes CASSVTGGQGTQYF.

The chain employs TRBV14 and TRBJ2-5; 7 positions match TRBD1. The CDR3 runs to 16 residues. The junction had 8 bases not matched to a gene; V was cut back by 2 bases and J by 2 bases. The germline V gene has CDR1 SGHDN and CDR2 FVKESK. CDR3 sequence (DNA): TGTGCCAGCAGCCAAAACAGGGGCCTGAGGCAAGAGACCCAGTACTTC. Encoded protein: CASSQNRGLRQETQYF.

The chain carries TRBV12-3 or TRBV12-4 and TRBJ1-2, with D possibly matching TRBD1 (5 bases). The CDR3 contains 13 residues. V was pared by 6 bases and J by 3 bases, with 11 bases between. The CDR3 nucleotides read TGTGCCAGCAGCCGGGACTCGCACTATGGCTACACCTTC. It specifies CASSRDSHYGYTF.